Sequencing of this TCR beta chain was carried out in a study of T cell responses to AZD1222 COVID-19 vaccine. Of note for this clone: Its antigen is still unknown.

Findings and limits, study-wide: Repertoire samples came only from after the peak T cell response. When two AZD1222 doses had been given, Spike-specific TCR breadth and depth rose. White British donors predominated, females outnumbered males, and clonal diversity was possibly underestimated. CD4 TCRs linked to vaccination spanned spike, dominating at 160-218 and 743-854.

Only in-frame clones appear in the TCRdb table, and some are missing; sequencing was by immunoSEQ multiplex PCR. The table records under 150,000 clones, about 81% of them present only once. The sequence derives from an adult in good health. This sample comprised peripheral blood, obtained on day 0 of MenACWY control vaccination.

Here the CDR3 DNA reads TGCGCCAGCAGCCGAAGCCCGGGACTTCAGAACACTGAAGCTTTCTTT. It translates to CASSRSPGLQNTEAFF. The chain recombines TRBV4-1 with TRBJ1-1; maybe TRBD1 (5 bases). V dropped 4 bases and J dropped 1 base, with 16 bases sitting between them. This CDR3 has 16 amino acids. Germline CDR1 MGHRA, CDR2 YSYEKL.